This note documents a single T cell receptor beta chain sequence. Trimming cost V 0 bases and J 2 bases, with 10 bases left between them. Germline assignment: CDR1 SGDLS and CDR2 YYNGEE. The CDR3 extends over 15 amino acids. The assay was immunoSEQ multiplex PCR, and TCRdb's table has in-frame clones only and misses some. This sample carries fewer than 120,000 clones, roughly nine tenths of them seen once, and the ten largest clones take 1.9%. This specimen belongs to a study of cytomegalovirus exposure and HLA in healthy donors. The chain uses TRBV9 and TRBJ2-3; D is unclear. The specimen sequenced was PBMCs. This clonotype was sampled from a woman younger than 35 in good health and CMV-seronegative. The CDR3 nucleotides read TGTGCCAGCAGCGTAGGGTTACAGTACACAGATACGCAGTATTTT. Translation: CASSVGLQYTDTQYF.